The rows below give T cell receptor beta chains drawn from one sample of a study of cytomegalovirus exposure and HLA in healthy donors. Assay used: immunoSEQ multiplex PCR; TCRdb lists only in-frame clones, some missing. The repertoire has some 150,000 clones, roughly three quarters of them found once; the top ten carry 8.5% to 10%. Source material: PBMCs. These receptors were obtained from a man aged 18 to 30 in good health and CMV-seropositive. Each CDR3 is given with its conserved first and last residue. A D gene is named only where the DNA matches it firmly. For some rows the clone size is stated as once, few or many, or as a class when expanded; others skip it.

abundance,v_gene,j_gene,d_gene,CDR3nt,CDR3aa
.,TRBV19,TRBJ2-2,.,TGTGCCAGTAGTCTAAGAGGCGGGGAGCTGTTTTTT,CASSLRGGELFF
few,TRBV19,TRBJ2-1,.,TGTGCCAGTAGTGTCAGGGATGGATCCAATGAGCAGTTCTTC,CASSVRDGSNEQFF
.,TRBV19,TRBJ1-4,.,TGTGCCAGTAACCTCGGGGGGGGAAATGAAAAACTGTTTTTT,CASNLGGGNEKLFF
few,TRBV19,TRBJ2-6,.,TGTGCCACCACAAGTCGAGGGGGGGCCAACGGCCTGACTTTC,CATTSRGGANGLTF
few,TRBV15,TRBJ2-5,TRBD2,TGTGCCACCAGCAGACCGGGACTACGAAAAGAGACCCAGTACTTC,CATSRPGLRKETQYF
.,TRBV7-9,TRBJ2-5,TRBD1,TGTTCCAGCAGCCCACGACAGGGGGCTTTTAGGGAGACCCAGTACTTC,CSSSPRQGAFRETQYF
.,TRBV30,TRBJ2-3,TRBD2,TGTGCCTGGAGTGTAGGTACCAGACTAGCGGGGGTGGGAGATACGCAGTATTTT,CAWSVGTRLAGVGDTQYF
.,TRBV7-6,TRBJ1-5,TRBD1,TGTGCCAGCAGCTTAGGACAGGGAGGCGGTCAGCCCCAGCATTTT,CASSLGQGGGQPQHF
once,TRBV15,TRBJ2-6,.,TGTGCCACCAGCAGAGATTTTAAAGTCTCTGGGGCCAACGGCCTGACTTTC,CATSRDFKVSGANGLTF
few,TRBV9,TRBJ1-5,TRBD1,TGTGCCAGCAGCATCGGACAGGGGGATCAGCCCCAGCATTTT,CASSIGQGDQPQHF
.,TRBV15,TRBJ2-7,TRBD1,TGTGCCACCAGCAGAGGGGGGACAGGGAGTATGTACGAGCAGTACTTC,CATSRGGTGSMYEQYF
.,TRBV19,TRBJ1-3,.,TGTGCCAGTAGTAGCAGCTCTGGAAACACCATATATTTT,CASSSSSGNTIYF
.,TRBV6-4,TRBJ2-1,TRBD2,TGTGCCAGCAGTGACGGTCTAGCGGGGAACAATGAGCAGTTCTTC,CASSDGLAGNNEQFF
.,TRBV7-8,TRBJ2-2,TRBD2,TGTGCCAGCAGCGTAGCGGGAGGGACCACCGGGGAGCTGTTTTTT,CASSVAGGTTGELFF
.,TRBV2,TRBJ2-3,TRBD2,TGTGCCAGCAGGCAACTAGCGGGGGGGCGGACAGATACGCAGTATTTT,CASRQLAGGRTDTQYF
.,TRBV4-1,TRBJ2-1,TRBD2,TGCGCCAGCAGCCAAGAAGGGCCAGCGGGAGGTCTCATCAGCTCCTACAATGAGCAGTTCTTC,CASSQEGPAGGLISSYNEQFF
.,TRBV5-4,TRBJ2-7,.,TGTGCCAGCAGCCCCGGAGTGGACTACGAGCAGTACTTC,CASSPGVDYEQYF
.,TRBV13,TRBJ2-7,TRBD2,TGTGCCAGCAGCTTTAGCGGGGGCCGCTCCTACGAGCAGTACTTC,CASSFSGGRSYEQYF
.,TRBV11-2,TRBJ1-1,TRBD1,TGTGCCAGCAGCCTGACAGGGGTCACTGAAGCTTTCTTT,CASSLTGVTEAFF
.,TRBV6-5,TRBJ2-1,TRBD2,TGTGCCAGCAGCGCGACTAGCGGGAGTTCGCATGAGCAGTTCTTC,CASSATSGSSHEQFF
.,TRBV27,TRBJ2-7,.,TGTGCCAGCAGTTTCTTTGGAGGGAACTACGAGCAGTACTTC,CASSFFGGNYEQYF
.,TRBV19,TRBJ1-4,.,TGTGCCAGTCAACGGAGCCGCCTTAATGAAAAACTGTTTTTT,CASQRSRLNEKLFF
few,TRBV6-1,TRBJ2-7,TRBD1,TGTGCCAGCAGCTCCGGGACAGGGAATCACGAGCAGTACTTC,CASSSGTGNHEQYF
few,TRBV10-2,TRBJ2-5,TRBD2,TGCGCCAGCAGTCCGGGGGGTGGACAAGAGACCCAGTACTTC,CASSPGGGQETQYF
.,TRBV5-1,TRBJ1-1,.,TGCGCCAGCAGCTTGGACAGGGCTGACACTGAAGCTTTCTTT,CASSLDRADTEAFF
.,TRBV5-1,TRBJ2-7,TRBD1,TGCGCCAGCAGCTTGGTCGGGACAGGGCACGACGAGCAGTACTTC,CASSLVGTGHDEQYF
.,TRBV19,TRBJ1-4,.,TGTGCCAGTAGTATAGGGTGGGAGGTCGTGAATGAAAAACTGTTTTTT,CASSIGWEVVNEKLFF
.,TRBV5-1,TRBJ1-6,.,TGCGCCAGCAGCCGAGAGCGCTCCTATAATTCACCCCTCCACTTT,CASSRERSYNSPLHF
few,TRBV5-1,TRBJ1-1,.,TGCGCCAGCAGCTTGTCGGGACCCCGGGGGGGCACTGAAGCTTTCTTT,CASSLSGPRGGTEAFF
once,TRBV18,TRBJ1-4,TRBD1,TGTGCCAGCTCACCCCAGGGGGCGAGTGAAAAACTGTTTTTT,CASSPQGASEKLFF
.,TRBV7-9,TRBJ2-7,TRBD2,TGTGCCAGCAGCACGCTGGCGGGAGGGCCCCTCGAGCAGTACTTC,CASSTLAGGPLEQYF
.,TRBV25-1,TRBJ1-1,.,TGTGCCAGCAGTGATCGAAGGGGCTTCACTGAAGCTTTCTTT,CASSDRRGFTEAFF
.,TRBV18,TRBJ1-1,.,TGTGCCAGTGATGACGTACAGGGTGGCACTGAAGCTTTCTTT,CASDDVQGGTEAFF
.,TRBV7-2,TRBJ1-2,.,TGTGCCAGCAGCTTAGCCCTCCGGGGGAGTGAGGGCTACACCTTC,CASSLALRGSEGYTF
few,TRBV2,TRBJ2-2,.,TGTGCCAGCAAGTTAGCGAGGCGGACCGGGGAGCTGTTTTTT,CASKLARRTGELFF
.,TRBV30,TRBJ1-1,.,TGTGCCTGGAGTGTACTTCACACTGAAGCTTTCTTT,CAWSVLHTEAFF
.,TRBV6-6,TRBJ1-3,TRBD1,TGTGCCAGCAGTCCCGGGACAGGGCCTGGAAACACCATATATTTT,CASSPGTGPGNTIYF
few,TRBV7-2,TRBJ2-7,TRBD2,TGTGCCAGCAGCACCGGGACTAGCGGGAGGACCTCTCCCTACGAGCAGTACTTC,CASSTGTSGRTSPYEQYF
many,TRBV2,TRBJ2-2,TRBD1,TGTGCCAGCAGTCTACAGGGGGCGAAGAACACCGGGGAGCTGTTTTTT,CASSLQGAKNTGELFF
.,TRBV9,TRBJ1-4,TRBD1,TGTGCCAGCAGCGAGAATGGACAGGGGGCTTTGGAAAAACTGTTTTTT,CASSENGQGALEKLFF
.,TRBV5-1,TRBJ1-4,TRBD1,TGCGCCAGCAGCTTGGTAACAGGGGGCAATAATGAAAAACTGTTTTTT,CASSLVTGGNNEKLFF
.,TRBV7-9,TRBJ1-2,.,TGTGCCAGCAGTAGCACAGGGAAGGAGAGCTATGGCTACACCTTC,CASSSTGKESYGYTF
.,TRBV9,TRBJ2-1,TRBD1,TGTGCCAGCGGATGGACAGGGCAGGGTGAGCAGTTCTTC,CASGWTGQGEQFF
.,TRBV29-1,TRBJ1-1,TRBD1,TGCAGCGTTGAAAGTGGCAGGGGGAAGAACACTGAAGCTTTCTTT,CSVESGRGKNTEAFF
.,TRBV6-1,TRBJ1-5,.,TGTGCCAGCAGTCCGAACCAGGGTCAGCCCCAGCATTTT,CASSPNQGQPQHF
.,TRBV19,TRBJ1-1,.,TGTGCCAGTAGGACTTTACGGGGCGGGGTTACTGAAGCTTTCTTT,CASRTLRGGVTEAFF
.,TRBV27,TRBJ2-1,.,TGTGCCAGCTCAAAACGGGAAGGGCGTGAGCAGTTCTTC,CASSKREGREQFF
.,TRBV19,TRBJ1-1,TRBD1,TGTGCCAGTAGCCATTCTATCTACAGGGGGATGAACACTGAAGCTTTCTTT,CASSHSIYRGMNTEAFF
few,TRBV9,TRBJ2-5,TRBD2,TGTGCCAGCAGCACGAGGACTAGCGGGGCTCAAGAGACCCAGTACTTC,CASSTRTSGAQETQYF
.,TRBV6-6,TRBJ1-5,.,TGTGCCAGCAGTGGACAGCAGAATCAGCCCCAGCATTTT,CASSGQQNQPQHF
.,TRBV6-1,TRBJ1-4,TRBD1,TGTGCCAGCAGTGATATGGACAGGGCGGATGAAAAACTGTTTTTT,CASSDMDRADEKLFF